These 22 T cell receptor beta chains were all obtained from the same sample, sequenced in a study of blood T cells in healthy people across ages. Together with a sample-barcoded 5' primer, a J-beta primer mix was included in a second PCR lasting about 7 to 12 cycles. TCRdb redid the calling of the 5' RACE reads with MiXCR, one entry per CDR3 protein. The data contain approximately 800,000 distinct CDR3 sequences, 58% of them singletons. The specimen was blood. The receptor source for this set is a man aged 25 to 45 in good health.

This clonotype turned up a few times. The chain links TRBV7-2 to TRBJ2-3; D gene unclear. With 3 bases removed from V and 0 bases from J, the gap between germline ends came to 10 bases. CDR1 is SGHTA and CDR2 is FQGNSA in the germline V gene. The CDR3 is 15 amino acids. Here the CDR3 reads CASSLDGPSTDTQYF. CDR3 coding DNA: TGTGCCAGCAGCTTGGACGGACCTAGCACAGATACGCAGTATTTT.

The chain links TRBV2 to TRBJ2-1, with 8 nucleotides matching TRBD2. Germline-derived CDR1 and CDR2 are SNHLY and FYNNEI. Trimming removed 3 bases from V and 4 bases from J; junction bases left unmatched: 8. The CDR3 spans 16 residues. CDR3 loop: CASSDPGLGSYNEQFF. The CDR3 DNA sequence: TGTGCCAGCAGTGACCCGGGACTAGGTTCTTACAATGAGCAGTTCTTC.

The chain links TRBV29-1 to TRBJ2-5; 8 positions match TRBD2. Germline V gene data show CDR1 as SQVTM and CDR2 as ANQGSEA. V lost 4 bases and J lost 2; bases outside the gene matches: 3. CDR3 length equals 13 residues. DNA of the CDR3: TGCAGCGTTGCAGCGGGGGAACAAGAGACCCAGTACTTC. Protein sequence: CSVAAGEQETQYF.

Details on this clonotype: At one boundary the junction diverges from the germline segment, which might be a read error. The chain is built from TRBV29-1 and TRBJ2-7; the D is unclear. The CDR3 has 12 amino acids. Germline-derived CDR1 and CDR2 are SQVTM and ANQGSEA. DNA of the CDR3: TGCAGCGCTGCTACCAGCTCCTGCGAGCAGTACTTC. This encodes CSAATSSCEQYF.

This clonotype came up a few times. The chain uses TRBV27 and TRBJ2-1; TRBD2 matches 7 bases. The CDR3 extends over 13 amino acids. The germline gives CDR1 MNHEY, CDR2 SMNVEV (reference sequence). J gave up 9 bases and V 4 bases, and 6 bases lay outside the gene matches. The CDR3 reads CASSWAGAGEQFF. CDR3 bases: TGTGCCAGCAGTTGGGCGGGAGCGGGTGAGCAGTTCTTC.

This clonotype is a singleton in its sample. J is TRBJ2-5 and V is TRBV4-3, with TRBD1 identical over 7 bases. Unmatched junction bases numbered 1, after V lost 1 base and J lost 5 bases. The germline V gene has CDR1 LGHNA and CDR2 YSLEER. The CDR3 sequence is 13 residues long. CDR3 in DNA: TGCGCCAGCAGCCAAGTACAGGGGGAGACCCAGTACTTC. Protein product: CASSQVQGETQYF.

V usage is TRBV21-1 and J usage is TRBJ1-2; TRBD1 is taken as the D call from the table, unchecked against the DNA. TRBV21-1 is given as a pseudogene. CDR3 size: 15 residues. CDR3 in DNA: TGTGCCAGCAGCTATCATACCCGGGTTAGGTATGGCTACACCTTC. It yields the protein CASSYHTRVRYGYTF.

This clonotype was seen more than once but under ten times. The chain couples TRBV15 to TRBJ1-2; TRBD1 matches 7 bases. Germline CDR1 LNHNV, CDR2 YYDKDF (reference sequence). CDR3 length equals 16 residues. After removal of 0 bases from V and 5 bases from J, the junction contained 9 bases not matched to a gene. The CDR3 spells CATSRDRQGRDYGYTF. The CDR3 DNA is TGTGCCACCAGCAGAGATCGACAGGGTAGGGATTATGGCTACACCTTC.

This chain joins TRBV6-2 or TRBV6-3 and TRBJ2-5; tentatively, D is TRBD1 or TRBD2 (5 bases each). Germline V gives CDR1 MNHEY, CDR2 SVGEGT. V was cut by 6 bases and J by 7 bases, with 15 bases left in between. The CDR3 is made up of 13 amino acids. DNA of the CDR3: TGTGCCAGCAGCCCAGCGGAGCAGGGGACCCAGTACTTC. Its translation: CASSPAEQGTQYF.

CDR3 DNA: TGTGCCAGCAGCTTAGATGTTCTTACGACCGGGGAGCTGTTTTTT. Residues: CASSLDVLTTGELFF. The chain is built from TRBV7-2 and TRBJ2-2; D is ambiguous. Germline lookup yields CDR1 SGHTA and CDR2 FQGNSA. CDR3 length: 15 amino acids. Trimming removed 1 base from V and 5 bases from J, with 11 bases in between.

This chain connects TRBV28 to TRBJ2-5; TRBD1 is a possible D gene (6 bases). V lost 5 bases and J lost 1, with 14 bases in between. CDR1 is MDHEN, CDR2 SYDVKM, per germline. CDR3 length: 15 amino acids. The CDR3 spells CASSAVDSFQETQYF. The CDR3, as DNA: TGTGCCAGCAGTGCGGTGGACAGTTTCCAAGAGACCCAGTACTTC.

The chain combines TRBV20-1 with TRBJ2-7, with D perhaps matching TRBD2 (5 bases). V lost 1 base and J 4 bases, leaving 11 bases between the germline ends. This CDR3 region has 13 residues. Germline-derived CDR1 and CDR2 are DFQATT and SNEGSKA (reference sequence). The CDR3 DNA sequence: TGCAGTGCTAGAGCTGAGGGCCCGTACGAGCAGTACTTC. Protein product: CSARAEGPYEQYF.

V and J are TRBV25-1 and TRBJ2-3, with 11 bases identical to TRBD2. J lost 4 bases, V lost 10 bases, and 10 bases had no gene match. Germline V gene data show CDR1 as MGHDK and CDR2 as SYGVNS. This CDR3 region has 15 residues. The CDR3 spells CATETTSGDPDTQYF. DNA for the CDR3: TGTGCCACCGAAACGACTAGCGGGGATCCAGATACGCAGTATTTT.

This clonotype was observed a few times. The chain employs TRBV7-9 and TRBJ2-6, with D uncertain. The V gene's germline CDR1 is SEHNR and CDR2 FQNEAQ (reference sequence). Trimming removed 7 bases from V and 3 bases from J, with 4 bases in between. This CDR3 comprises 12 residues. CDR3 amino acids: CASTGGANVLTF. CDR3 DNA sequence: TGTGCCAGCACTGGTGGGGCCAACGTCCTGACTTTC.

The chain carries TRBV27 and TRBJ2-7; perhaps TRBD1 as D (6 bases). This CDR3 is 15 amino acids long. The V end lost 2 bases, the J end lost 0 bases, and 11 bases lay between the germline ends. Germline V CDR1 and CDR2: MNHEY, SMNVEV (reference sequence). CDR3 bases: TGTGCCAGCAGTTTACAGGGGTTCAGCTCCTACGAGCAGTACTTC. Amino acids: CASSLQGFSSYEQYF.

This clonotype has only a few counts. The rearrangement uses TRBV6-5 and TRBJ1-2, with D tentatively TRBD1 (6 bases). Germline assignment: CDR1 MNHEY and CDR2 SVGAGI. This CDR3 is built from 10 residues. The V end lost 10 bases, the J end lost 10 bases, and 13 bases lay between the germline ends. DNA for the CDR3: TGTGCCACCAGGACAGACTACTACACCTTC. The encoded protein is CATRTDYYTF.

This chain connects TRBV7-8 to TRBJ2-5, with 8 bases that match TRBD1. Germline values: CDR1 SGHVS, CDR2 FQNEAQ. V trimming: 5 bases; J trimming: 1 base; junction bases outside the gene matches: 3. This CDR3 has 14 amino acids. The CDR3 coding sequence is TGTGCCAGCAGCGCCACAGGGGGCCAAGAGACCCAGTACTTC. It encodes CASSATGGQETQYF.

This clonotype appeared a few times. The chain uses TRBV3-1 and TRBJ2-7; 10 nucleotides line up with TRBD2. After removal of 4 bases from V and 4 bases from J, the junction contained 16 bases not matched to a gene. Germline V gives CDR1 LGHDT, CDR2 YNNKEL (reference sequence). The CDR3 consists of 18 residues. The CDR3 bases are TGTGCCAGCAGCCCCCGTGCTAGCGGGGGAAGGACGACTTACGAGCAGTACTTC. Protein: CASSPRASGGRTTYEQYF.

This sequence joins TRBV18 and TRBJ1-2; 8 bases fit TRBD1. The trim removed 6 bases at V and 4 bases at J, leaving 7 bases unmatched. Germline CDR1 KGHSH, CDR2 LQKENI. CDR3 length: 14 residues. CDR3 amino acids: CASSVGQGPYGYTF. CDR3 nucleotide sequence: TGTGCCAGCTCGGTCGGACAGGGACCCTATGGCTACACCTTC.

In DNA, the CDR3 is TGCAGTGCTAGTAGAGGGGATAGCAATCAGCCCCAGCATTTT. Amino acid sequence: CSASRGDSNQPQHF. The chain recombines TRBV20-1 with TRBJ1-5; weak D call: TRBD1 (5 bases). This CDR3 is built from 14 residues. Trimming took 3 bases from V and 0 from J, leaving 9 bases between them. Germline V gene lookup returns CDR1 DFQATT and CDR2 SNEGSKA (reference sequence).

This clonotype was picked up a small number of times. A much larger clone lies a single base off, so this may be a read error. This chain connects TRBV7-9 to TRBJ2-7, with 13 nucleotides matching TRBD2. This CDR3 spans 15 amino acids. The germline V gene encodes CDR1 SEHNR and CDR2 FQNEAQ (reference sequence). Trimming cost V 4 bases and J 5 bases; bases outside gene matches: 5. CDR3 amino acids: CASSSTSGRLDEQYF. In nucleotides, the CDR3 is TGTGCCAGCAGCTCGACTAGCGGGAGGCTCGACGAGCAGTACTTC.

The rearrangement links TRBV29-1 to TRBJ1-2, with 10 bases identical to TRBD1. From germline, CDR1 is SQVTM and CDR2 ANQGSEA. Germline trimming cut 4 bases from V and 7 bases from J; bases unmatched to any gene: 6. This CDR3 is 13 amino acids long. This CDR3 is CSVVPTGGGGYTF. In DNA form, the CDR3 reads TGCAGCGTTGTGCCGACAGGGGGCGGTGGCTACACCTTC.